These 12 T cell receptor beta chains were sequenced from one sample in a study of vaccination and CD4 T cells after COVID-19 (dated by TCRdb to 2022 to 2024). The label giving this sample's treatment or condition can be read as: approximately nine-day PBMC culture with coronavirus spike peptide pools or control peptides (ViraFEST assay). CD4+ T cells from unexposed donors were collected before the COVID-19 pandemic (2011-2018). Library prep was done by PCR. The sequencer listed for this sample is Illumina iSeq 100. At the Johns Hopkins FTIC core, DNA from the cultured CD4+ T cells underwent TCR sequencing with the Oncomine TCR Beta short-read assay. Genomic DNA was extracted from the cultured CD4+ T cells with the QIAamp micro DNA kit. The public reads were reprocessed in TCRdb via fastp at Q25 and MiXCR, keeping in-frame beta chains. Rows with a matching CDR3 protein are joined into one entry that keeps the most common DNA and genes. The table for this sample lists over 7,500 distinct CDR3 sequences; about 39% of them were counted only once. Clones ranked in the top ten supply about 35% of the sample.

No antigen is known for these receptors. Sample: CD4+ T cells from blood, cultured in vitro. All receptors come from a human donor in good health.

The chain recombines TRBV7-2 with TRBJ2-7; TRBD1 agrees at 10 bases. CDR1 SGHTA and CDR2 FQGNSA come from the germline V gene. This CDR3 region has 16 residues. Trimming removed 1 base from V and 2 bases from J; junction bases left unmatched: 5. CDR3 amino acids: CASSLGTGTGAYEQYF. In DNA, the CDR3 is TGTGCCAGCAGCTTAGGGACCGGGACAGGGGCCTACGAGCAGTACTTC. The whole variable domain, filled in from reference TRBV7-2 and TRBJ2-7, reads GAGVSQSPSNKVTEKGKDVELRCDPISGHTALYWYRQSLGQGLEFLIYFQGNSAPDKSGLPSDRFSAERTGGSVSTLTIQRTQQEDSAVYLCASSLGTGTGAYEQYFGPGTRLTVT.

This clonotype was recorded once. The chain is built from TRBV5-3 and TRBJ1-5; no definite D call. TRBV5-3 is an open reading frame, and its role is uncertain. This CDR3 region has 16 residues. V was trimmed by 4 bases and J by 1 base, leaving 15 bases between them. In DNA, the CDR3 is TGTGCCAGAAGCAGCGAAGCGGCCCGAAGCAATCAGCCCCAGCATTTT. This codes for CARSSEAARSNQPQHF.

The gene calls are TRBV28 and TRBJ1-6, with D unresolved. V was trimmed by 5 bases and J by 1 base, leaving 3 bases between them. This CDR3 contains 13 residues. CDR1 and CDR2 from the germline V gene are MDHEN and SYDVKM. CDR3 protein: CASSNSYNSPLHF. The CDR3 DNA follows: TGTGCCAGCAGTAATTCCTATAATTCACCCCTCCACTTT.

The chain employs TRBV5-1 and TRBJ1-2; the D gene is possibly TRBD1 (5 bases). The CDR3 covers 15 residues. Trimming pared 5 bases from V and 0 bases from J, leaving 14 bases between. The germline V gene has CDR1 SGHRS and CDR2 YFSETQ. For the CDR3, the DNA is TGCGCCAGCAGTCCTTCTGGGACCGCTAACTATGGCTACACCTTC. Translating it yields CASSPSGTANYGYTF.

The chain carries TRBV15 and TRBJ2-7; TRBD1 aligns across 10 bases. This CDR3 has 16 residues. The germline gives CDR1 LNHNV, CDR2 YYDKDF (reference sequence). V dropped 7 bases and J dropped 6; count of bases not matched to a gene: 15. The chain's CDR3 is CATTSRVGDRGSEQYF. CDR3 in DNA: TGTGCCACCACCTCCCGCGTCGGGGACAGGGGTTCCGAGCAGTACTTC.

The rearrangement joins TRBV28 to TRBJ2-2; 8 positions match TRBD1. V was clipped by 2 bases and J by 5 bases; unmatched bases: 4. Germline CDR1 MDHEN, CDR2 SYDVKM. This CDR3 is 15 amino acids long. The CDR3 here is CASSLRDRKTGELFF. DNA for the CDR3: TGTGCCAGCAGTTTACGGGACAGGAAGACCGGGGAGCTGTTTTTT.

This chain's CDR3 is CASSQDGTGFYNEQFF. CDR3 nucleotide sequence: TGTGCCAGCAGCCAGGACGGGACAGGGTTCTACAATGAGCAGTTCTTC. The chain has TRBV11-2 and TRBJ2-1; 9 positions agree with TRBD1. V lost 5 bases and J lost 3; bases outside the gene matches: 8. Germline values: CDR1 SGHAT, CDR2 FQNNGV. CDR3 length: 16 residues. Full variable domain (outside the CDR3, taken from reference TRBV11-2 and TRBJ2-1): EAGVAQSPRYKIIEKRQSVAFWCNPISGHATLYWYQQILGQGPKLLIQFQNNGVVDDSQLPKDRFSAERLKGVDSTLKIQPAKLEDSAVYLCASSQDGTGFYNEQFFGPGTRLTVL.

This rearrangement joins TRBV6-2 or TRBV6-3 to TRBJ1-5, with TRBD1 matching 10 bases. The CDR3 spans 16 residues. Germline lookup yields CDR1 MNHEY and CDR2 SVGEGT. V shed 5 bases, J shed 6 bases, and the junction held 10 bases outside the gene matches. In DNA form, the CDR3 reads TGTGCCAGCAGTGAAAGAGGACAGGGGGTCCCTCAGCCCCAGCATTTT. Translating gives CASSERGQGVPQPQHF.

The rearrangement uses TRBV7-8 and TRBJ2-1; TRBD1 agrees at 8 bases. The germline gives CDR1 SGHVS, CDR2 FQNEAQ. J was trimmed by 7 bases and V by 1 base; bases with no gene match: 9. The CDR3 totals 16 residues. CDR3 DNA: TGTGCCAGCAGCTTAGAATGGGCAGGGGGCTTGAATGAGCAGTTCTTC. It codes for CASSLEWAGGLNEQFF.

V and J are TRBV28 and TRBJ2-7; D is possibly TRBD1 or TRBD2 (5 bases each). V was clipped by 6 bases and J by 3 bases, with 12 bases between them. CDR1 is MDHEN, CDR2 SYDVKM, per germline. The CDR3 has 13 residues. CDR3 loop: CASRGPQLYEQYF. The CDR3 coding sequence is TGTGCCAGCAGGGGACCTCAACTCTACGAGCAGTACTTC.

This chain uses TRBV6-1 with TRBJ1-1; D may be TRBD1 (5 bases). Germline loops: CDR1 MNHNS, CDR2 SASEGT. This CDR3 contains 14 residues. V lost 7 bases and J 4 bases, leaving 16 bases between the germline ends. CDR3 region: CASTYGGYGTEAFF. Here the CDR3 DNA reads TGTGCCAGCACCTACGGGGGGTATGGCACTGAAGCTTTCTTT.

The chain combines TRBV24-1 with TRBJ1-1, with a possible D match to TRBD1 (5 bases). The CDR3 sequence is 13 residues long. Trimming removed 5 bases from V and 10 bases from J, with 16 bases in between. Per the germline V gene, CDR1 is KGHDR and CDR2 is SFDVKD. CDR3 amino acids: CATSGPGMSGAFF. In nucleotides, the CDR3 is TGTGCCACCAGTGGCCCAGGGATGTCTGGAGCTTTCTTT.